This T cell receptor beta chain stems from a study of cytomegalovirus exposure and HLA in healthy donors. The PCR ran on 60 Vbeta and 13 Jbeta primers. Assay used: immunoSEQ multiplex PCR; TCRdb lists only in-frame clones, some missing. The sample includes about 150,000 clones, approximately 70% of them seen just once. The CDR3 runs 13 residues. Trimming took off 8 bases at V and 1 base at J, with 11 bases between the two ends. Germline CDR1 is ENHRY and CDR2 is SYGVKD. V usage is TRBV10-3 and J usage is TRBJ1-1; D possibly corresponds to TRBD1 (5 bases). The specimen sequenced was PBMCs. This TCR was sampled from a woman in her sixties or seventies in good health and CMV-seropositive. CDR3 sequence: CAISDTGNTEAFF. In DNA, the CDR3 is TGTGCCATCTCCGACACAGGGAACACTGAAGCTTTCTTT.